These 2 T cell receptor beta chains were sequenced from one sample in a study of blood T cell repertoires in COVID-19. The table came from immunoSEQ multiplex PCR; TCRdb's copy has only in-frame clones and leaves some out. The repertoire consists of 90,000 to 130,000 clones, with over 75% occurring once and the leading ten covering about 3.8%. The sample taken for sequencing was peripheral blood. The receptors were gathered from a woman aged 70 to 79 with acute or convalescent COVID-19.

The genes are TRBV9 and TRBJ2-1; TRBD1 might be the D (6 bases). The CDR3 runs 15 residues. Germline V CDR1 and CDR2: SGDLS, YYNGEE. V was cut by 4 bases and J by 0 bases, with 11 bases left in between. This chain's CDR3 is CASSSGQSSYNEQFF. In DNA, the CDR3 is TGTGCCAGCAGCTCCGGACAGAGCTCCTACAATGAGCAGTTCTTC.

V and J are TRBV7-8 and TRBJ1-6, with D perhaps matching TRBD1 (5 bases). The V end was cut by 1 base, the J end by 10 bases, with 14 bases between. The CDR3 loop spans 15 amino acids. Germline-derived CDR1 and CDR2 are SGHVS and FQNEAQ. The CDR3 spells CASSLEAGMRSPLHF. CDR3 nucleotides: TGTGCCAGCAGCTTAGAGGCAGGGATGAGATCACCCCTCCACTTT.